The 5 T cell receptor beta chains below come from one sample, sequenced in a study of identical twins (dated by TCRdb to between 2015 and 2016). Receptor libraries were prepared by 5' RACE. For sequencing, an Illumina HiSeq 2000 was employed. TCRdb reprocessed the public reads (quality trimming at Q25 with fastp, clone calling with MiXCR) and kept in-frame beta chains. Rows are unified per CDR3 protein, each entry keeping the most common DNA and genes. This sample has 300,000 to 400,000 distinct CDR3 sequences in its table, and around 12% of those were observed once. The ten largest clones capture 7.2% of the sample. The same sample was also studied in work on yellow fever vaccine responses in identical twins.

The sequencing input was CD8+ T cells sorted from blood. These receptors were collected from a woman aged 18-30 years in good health.

This clonotype occurred a few times. V is TRBV4-1 and J is TRBJ2-2; D gene ambiguous. This CDR3 region has 13 residues. The germline V gene encodes CDR1 MGHRA and CDR2 YSYEKL. V gave up 1 base and J gave up 4 bases, with 4 bases separating them. CDR3 in DNA: TGCGCCAGCAGCCAAGTGGCCACCGGGGAGCTGTTTTTT. It codes for CASSQVATGELFF.

This clonotype has more than one count but fewer than ten. The chain is built from TRBV6-2 or TRBV6-3 and TRBJ2-3; D is uncertain. Trimming stripped 5 bases from V and 0 bases from J, with 9 bases between. This CDR3 comprises 14 residues. CDR1 and CDR2 from the germline V gene are MNHEY and SVGEGT. CDR3 residues: CASSPSESTDTQYF. For the CDR3, the DNA is TGTGCCAGCAGTCCCTCGGAAAGCACAGATACGCAGTATTTT.

J is TRBJ2-1 and V is TRBV5-1; D tentatively reads TRBD1 or TRBD2 (7 bases each). CDR1 is SGHRS and CDR2 is YFSETQ in the germline V gene. V lost 0 bases, J lost 9 bases, and 19 bases lay in between. There are 16 residues in the CDR3. In nucleotides, the CDR3 is TGCGCCAGCAGCTTGGCAGGGGGAGGGCCGAGTAGTGAGCAGTTCTTC. It encodes CASSLAGGGPSSEQFF.

This clonotype has a count of ten or more. The gene calls are TRBV5-5 and TRBJ2-7; D perhaps matches TRBD1 (5 bases). The CDR3 sequence is 12 residues long. Germline CDR1 reads SGHKS; CDR2 reads YYEKEE (reference sequence). V was clipped by 1 base and J by 4 bases, with 6 bases between them. Written as DNA, the CDR3 is TGTGCCAGCAGCTTGACAGGTTACGAGCAGTACGTC. Its protein is CASSLTGYEQYV.

This clonotype came up a few times. The chain uses TRBV10-2 and TRBJ2-7; D ambiguous. Germline values: CDR1 WSHSY, CDR2 SAAADI. V lost 4 bases, J lost 2 bases, and 6 bases lay in between. CDR3 length: 12 amino acids. The CDR3 region is CASSGLTYEQYF. CDR3 bases: TGCGCCAGCAGTGGGTTGACCTACGAGCAGTACTTC.